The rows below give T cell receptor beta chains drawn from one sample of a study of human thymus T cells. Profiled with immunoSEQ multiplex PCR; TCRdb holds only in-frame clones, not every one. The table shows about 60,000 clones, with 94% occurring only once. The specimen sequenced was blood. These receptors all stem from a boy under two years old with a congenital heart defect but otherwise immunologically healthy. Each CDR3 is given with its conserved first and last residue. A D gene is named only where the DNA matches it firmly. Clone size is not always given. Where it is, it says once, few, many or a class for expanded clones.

DNA: TGTGCCGCCGGCCCTGGACTCTGGGGACAGAATAATGAAAAACTGTTTTTT
CDR3: CAAGPGLWGQNNEKLFF
size: NA
V: TRBV19
J: TRBJ1-4
D: TRBD1

DNA: TGTGCCAGCAGTAATCCGGGACAGGGGAAACACGAGCAGTACTTC
CDR3: CASSNPGQGKHEQYF
size: NA
V: TRBV6-6
J: TRBJ2-7
D: TRBD1

DNA: TGTGCCAGCAGTTTGCGGAACACTGAAGCTTTCTTT
CDR3: CASSLRNTEAFF
size: NA
V: TRBV28
J: TRBJ1-1
D: NA

DNA: TGTGCCAGCAGCTTACGGGAAACAGATACGCAGTATTTT
CDR3: CASSLRETDTQYF
size: NA
V: TRBV7-9
J: TRBJ2-3
D: NA

DNA: TGTGCCAGCAGCCCTACGACTAGCGGACTCACAGATACGCAGTATTTT
CDR3: CASSPTTSGLTDTQYF
size: NA
V: TRBV13
J: TRBJ2-3
D: TRBD2

DNA: TGTGCCAGCAGTCAGGGCACTGAAGCTTTCTTT
CDR3: CASSQGTEAFF
size: NA
V: TRBV6-5
J: TRBJ1-1
D: NA

DNA: TGTGCCAGCAGTTACGGACCCGGAATGCAGTTCTTC
CDR3: CASSYGPGMQFF
size: NA
V: TRBV6-6
J: TRBJ2-1
D: NA

DNA: TGTGCCAGCAGCTCCGGACAGGGGAACTATGGCTACACCTTC
CDR3: CASSSGQGNYGYTF
size: NA
V: TRBV5-4
J: TRBJ1-2
D: TRBD1

DNA: TGCGCCAGCAGCCTGTACTACACAGATACGCAGTATTTT
CDR3: CASSLYYTDTQYF
size: NA
V: TRBV4-1
J: TRBJ2-3
D: NA

DNA: TGTGCCAGCAGCTTCCCGCAAGAGACCCAGTACTTC
CDR3: CASSFPQETQYF
size: NA
V: TRBV7-6
J: TRBJ2-5
D: NA

DNA: TGTGCCATCAGTCCGGGACTACGCGTCGAGCAGTACTTC
CDR3: CAISPGLRVEQYF
size: NA
V: TRBV10-3
J: TRBJ2-7
D: TRBD2

DNA: TGCGCCAGCAGCTTGGGGGGCCACACGGGCGATACGCAGTATTTT
CDR3: CASSLGGHTGDTQYF
size: NA
V: TRBV5-1
J: TRBJ2-3
D: NA

DNA: TGTGCCAGCAGTGAGGGGGGTCGCACAGATACGCAGTATTTT
CDR3: CASSEGGRTDTQYF
size: NA
V: TRBV9
J: TRBJ2-3
D: NA

DNA: TGTGCCAGCAGCAAACCGGCTTCGAACACCGGGGAGCTGTTTTTT
CDR3: CASSKPASNTGELFF
size: once
V: TRBV21-1
J: TRBJ2-2
D: NA

DNA: TGTGCCAGCAGTTTATGGTCGGACAGGGGAAATTCACCCCTCCACTTT
CDR3: CASSLWSDRGNSPLHF
size: NA
V: TRBV27
J: TRBJ1-6
D: TRBD1

DNA: TGTGCCAGCAGAGAAACAGGGCTTAGGTACCAAGAGACCCAGTACTTC
CDR3: CASRETGLRYQETQYF
size: NA
V: TRBV2
J: TRBJ2-5
D: NA

DNA: TGCAGTGCACTTCACACAGATACGCAGTATTTT
CDR3: CSALHTDTQYF
size: NA
V: TRBV20-1
J: TRBJ2-3
D: NA

DNA: TGTGCCAGCAGCTTGAGGAGAAATAGCAATCAGCCCCAGCATTTT
CDR3: CASSLRRNSNQPQHF
size: NA
V: TRBV5-6
J: TRBJ1-5
D: NA

DNA: TGTGCCAGCAGTTTATGGCCCACTGGTGAGCAGTTCTTC
CDR3: CASSLWPTGEQFF
size: once
V: TRBV27
J: TRBJ2-1
D: NA

DNA: TGTGCCAGCAGCGGGCCTAGCACAGATACGCAGTATTTT
CDR3: CASSGPSTDTQYF
size: NA
V: TRBV25-1
J: TRBJ2-3
D: NA

DNA: TGTGCCAGCAGCCGTAGGGGTGGAAGGCAGTTCTTC
CDR3: CASSRRGGRQFF
size: NA
V: TRBV6-5
J: TRBJ2-1
D: NA

DNA: TGTGCCTGGAGTGAAAGCGGGGGGGCCGATACGCAGTATTTT
CDR3: CAWSESGGADTQYF
size: NA
V: TRBV30
J: TRBJ2-3
D: TRBD2

DNA: TGCGCCAGCAGCTCGGACGGTTTGAACACTGAAGCTTTCTTT
CDR3: CASSSDGLNTEAFF
size: NA
V: TRBV5-1
J: TRBJ1-1
D: NA

DNA: TGTGCCAGTAGTAAGGGGTCAAGGGACAGATACACTGAAGCTTTCTTT
CDR3: CASSKGSRDRYTEAFF
size: NA
V: TRBV19
J: TRBJ1-1
D: TRBD1

DNA: TGTGCCAGCAGTTACTCGAGAGGAGGGGGCGGGGAGCTGTTTTTT
CDR3: CASSYSRGGGGELFF
size: NA
V: TRBV6-5
J: TRBJ2-2
D: NA

DNA: TGTGCCAGCAGCCCCCGACAGGGGGAGGAAAAACTGTTTTTT
CDR3: CASSPRQGEEKLFF
size: NA
V: TRBV9
J: TRBJ1-4
D: TRBD1

DNA: TGTGCCATCAGTCCCGGGGGGAGGGCCGAGCAGTACTTC
CDR3: CAISPGGRAEQYF
size: NA
V: TRBV10-3
J: TRBJ2-7
D: TRBD2

DNA: TGTGCCAGCAGCCCAGGGACCCCGACGCAGTATTTT
CDR3: CASSPGTPTQYF
size: once
V: TRBV9
J: TRBJ2-3
D: NA